This entry is about one TCR delta chain. TCRdb re-called the reads via CATT. Seen here are 10,000 to 14,000 delta-chain clones, around 9% observed once, and the top ten hold 3.8%. The data originate from a study of gamma-delta chains in newborns, infants, children. Study context: Innate gammadelta T cells reportedly expand polyclonally right after birth, driven by microbial exposure, per the title.

CDR1 and CDR2 from the germline V gene are GEAIGNYY and EKD. The CDR3 sequence is 23 residues long. Trimming at V came to 3 bases and at J to 4 bases, leaving 28 bases not matched to a gene. The TCR originated in a child who was a newborn, infant or young child, either healthy, febrile or measles-vaccinated (not recorded which). The genes are TRDV2 and TRDJ1; the match to TRDD3 covers 13 bases. The sequenced sample was blood. CDR3 nucleotides: TGTGCCTGTGACTCCTACTTCGGTACTGGGGGATACGCCCCTCAACAAGTAGACGATAAACTCATCTTT. Protein product: CACDSYFGTGGYAPQQVDDKLIF.